The present entry profiles one T cell receptor beta chain with its context. Antigen: not known. The data belong to a study of T cell responses to AZD1222 COVID-19 vaccine. Study observations and caveats: The study sampled repertoires only after the peak T cell response. There were mostly white British donors and more females than males, and clonal diversity was possibly underestimated. The breadth and depth of Spike-specific TCRs increased once two AZD1222 doses had been given.

The germline V gene has CDR1 SGHTA and CDR2 FQGNSA. This CDR3 is 13 amino acids long. The V and J ends lost 5 bases and 4 bases respectively, with 11 bases between them. TCRdb keeps only in-frame clones here, not all; method: immunoSEQ multiplex PCR. The table lists some 140,000 clones, 70% to 90% of them singletons. The sample in question was peripheral blood, obtained on day 0 of AZD1222 vaccination. The receptor comes from an adult in good health. This chain uses TRBV7-2 with TRBJ2-5; D uncertain. Written as DNA, the CDR3 is TGTGCCAGCAGCGGGATCCCCCTAGAGACCCAGTACTTC. Translating gives CASSGIPLETQYF.